This passage covers 21 T cell receptor beta chains from one sample sequenced in a study of cytomegalovirus exposure and HLA in healthy donors. The PCR ran on 60 Vbeta and 13 Jbeta primers. Libraries were prepared by immunoSEQ multiplex PCR; TCRdb keeps only in-frame clonotypes and omits some of them. Seen here are fewer than 250,000 clones, under 85% observed once, and the top ten hold roughly 10%. Sequenced: PBMCs. These receptors were collected from a woman aged 45-65 years in good health and CMV-seropositive.

The chain joins TRBV10-3 to TRBJ2-5; 13 positions match TRBD2. Unmatched junction bases numbered 4, after V lost 0 bases and J lost 0 bases. The CDR3 is 18 amino acids. Germline CDR1 ENHRY, CDR2 SYGVKD. This chain's CDR3 is CAISESTSGGYNQETQYF. The CDR3, as DNA: TGTGCCATCAGTGAGTCGACTAGCGGGGGGTACAACCAAGAGACCCAGTACTTC.

The J gene is TRBJ1-2, the V gene TRBV9; TRBD1 aligns across 9 bases. V lost 3 bases, J lost 4 bases, and 10 bases stayed unmatched. This CDR3 contains 16 residues. The germline gives CDR1 SGDLS, CDR2 YYNGEE. The CDR3: CASSGPGTGYGYGYTF. DNA of the CDR3: TGTGCCAGCAGCGGACCAGGGACAGGGTACGGCTATGGCTACACCTTC.

V and J are TRBV11-1 and TRBJ1-3; D possibly corresponds to TRBD1 (6 bases). Germline loops: CDR1 SGHAT, CDR2 FQDESV (reference sequence). This CDR3 spans 16 amino acids. Trimming shortened V by 4 bases and J by 2 bases, and 15 bases separated the two germline ends. The CDR3 nucleotides are TGTGCCAGCAGCTCAGCCGGACAGAGAACTGGAAACACCATATATTTT. Its translation: CASSSAGQRTGNTIYF.

This sequence joins TRBV15 and TRBJ2-7; D not certain. The ends were cut back, 0 bases at V and 3 bases at J, with 6 bases in the middle. Germline CDR1 is LNHNV and CDR2 is YYDKDF (reference sequence). The CDR3 contains 13 residues. The CDR3 is CATSRDLIYEQYF. The CDR3 DNA follows: TGTGCCACCAGCAGAGATCTAATCTACGAGCAGTACTTC.

The chain combines TRBV5-4 with TRBJ2-2; perhaps TRBD2 as D (6 bases). The germline V gene has CDR1 SGHNT and CDR2 YYREEE (reference sequence). The CDR3 consists of 15 residues. Deletions cut 1 base from V and 5 bases from J, with 12 bases between. The CDR3 bases are TGTGCCAGCAGCTTGATGAAGGGGAGGACCGGGGAGCTGTTTTTT. Its translation is CASSLMKGRTGELFF.

The chain employs TRBV28 and TRBJ1-2; D might be TRBD1 (5 bases). Trimming left V 2 bases short and J 4 bases short, with 11 bases between. From germline, CDR1 is MDHEN and CDR2 SYDVKM. This CDR3 spans 14 amino acids. The CDR3 nucleotides read TGTGCCAGCAGTTTAGTTAGGGGCATCTATGGCTACACCTTC. Its translation is CASSLVRGIYGYTF.

This clone showed up just a few times. The chain has TRBV4-1 and TRBJ1-2, with D possibly TRBD1 on 6 matching bases. Germline V gives CDR1 MGHRA, CDR2 YSYEKL. The CDR3 covers 14 residues. The V and J ends lost 0 bases and 4 bases respectively, with 9 bases between them. CDR3 DNA: TGCGCCAGCAGCCAAGACAGGGGTATCTATGGCTACACCTTC. It translates to CASSQDRGIYGYTF.

The chain uses TRBV5-1 and TRBJ1-2; 9 bases are a match to TRBD1. From germline, CDR1 is SGHRS and CDR2 YFSETQ. J gave up 2 bases and V 0 bases, and 5 bases lay outside the gene matches. The CDR3 length is 16 residues. DNA for the CDR3: TGCGCCAGCAGCTTGGCAACCGGGACAGGGAACTATGGCTACACCTTC. Translation gives CASSLATGTGNYGYTF.

The chain carries TRBV5-1 and TRBJ1-2; 8 nucleotides align to TRBD1. Germline values: CDR1 SGHRS, CDR2 YFSETQ. J lost 14 bases, V lost 4 bases, and 13 bases had no gene match. The length of the CDR3 is 13 residues. The CDR3 nucleotides are TGCGCCAGCAGCCTGGGCGGTCAGGGGGCGAGGACCTTC. It encodes CASSLGGQGARTF.

The genes are TRBV2 and TRBJ1-1; D unresolved. CDR3 length equals 13 residues. Per the germline V gene, CDR1 is SNHLY and CDR2 is FYNNEI. The germline V and J ends were trimmed by 9 bases and 2 bases, with 13 bases remaining between them. The CDR3 loop reads CASRPAKNTEAFF. CDR3 bases: TGTGCCAGTCGGCCAGCGAAAAACACTGAAGCTTTCTTT.

This chain joins TRBV10-2 and TRBJ2-7; D remains unclear. With 0 bases removed from V and 2 bases from J, the gap between germline ends came to 8 bases. This CDR3 is built from 14 residues. From germline, CDR1 is WSHSY and CDR2 SAAADI. CDR3 loop: CASSESSVTYEQYF. The CDR3 DNA sequence: TGCGCCAGCAGTGAGTCGAGCGTTACCTACGAGCAGTACTTC.

The V gene is TRBV5-4, the J gene TRBJ2-1, with 7 positions matching TRBD1. Germline V gene lookup returns CDR1 SGHNT and CDR2 YYREEE (reference sequence). The CDR3 covers 16 residues. Trimming cost V 0 bases and J 4 bases; bases outside gene matches: 7. CDR3 DNA sequence: TGTGCCAGCAGCTTGGGGGGGACAGCGACGTACAATGAGCAGTTCTTC. Protein: CASSLGGTATYNEQFF.

The rearrangement joins TRBV6-6 to TRBJ1-1; no reliable D call. The CDR3 contains 13 residues. The germline V gene encodes CDR1 MNHNY and CDR2 SVGAGI (reference sequence). Deletions cut 4 bases from V and 1 base from J, with 7 bases between. CDR3 DNA sequence: TGTGCCAGCAGTTCTCAGGAGAACACTGAAGCTTTCTTT. Translation gives CASSSQENTEAFF.

The chain employs TRBV19 and TRBJ2-7, with 8 bases that match TRBD1. The CDR3 runs to 19 residues. The ends lost 0 bases at V and 1 base at J; junction bases unmatched: 14. Per the germline V gene, CDR1 is LNHDA and CDR2 is SQIVND (reference sequence). The CDR3 DNA is TGTGCCAGTAGTATAGATCTCGGAGGGACAGGAGATTTATCCTACGAGCAGTACTTC. Residues: CASSIDLGGTGDLSYEQYF.

CDR3 sequence: CASSPIGGQQETQYF. The CDR3 bases are TGTGCCAGCAGCCCGATAGGGGGACAGCAAGAGACCCAGTACTTC. This chain uses TRBV6-5 with TRBJ2-5, with 7 bases fitting TRBD1. CDR1 and CDR2 from the germline V gene are MNHEY and SVGAGI. Trimming took 6 bases from V and 2 from J; bases not matched to a gene: 9. The CDR3 runs to 15 residues.

This clone was seen a single time. This chain uses TRBV4-2 with TRBJ2-7; TRBD1 is a possible D gene (7 bases). Per germline, CDR1 LGHNA and CDR2 YNFKEQ. Between the trimmed V and J ends, which lost 1 base and 4 bases, there was a span of 17 bases. CDR3 length: 16 residues. The chain's CDR3 is CASSQAAGQSAYEQYF. Here the CDR3 DNA reads TGTGCCAGCAGCCAAGCGGCGGGACAGTCCGCGTACGAGCAGTACTTC.

This clone was detected only a few times. The rearrangement joins TRBV2 to TRBJ2-2; 10 bases are shared with TRBD1. CDR1 is SNHLY and CDR2 is FYNNEI in the germline V gene. The CDR3 sequence is 17 residues long. V dropped 7 bases and J dropped 3; count of bases not matched to a gene: 11. The CDR3 loop is CASTRRGQGHYTGELFF. CDR3 DNA sequence: TGTGCCAGCACAAGGCGGGGACAGGGGCATTACACCGGGGAGCTGTTTTTT.

The chain combines TRBV19 with TRBJ2-2, with D perhaps TRBD1 (6 bases). Germline V gives CDR1 LNHDA, CDR2 SQIVND (reference sequence). This CDR3 contains 14 residues. Trimming shortened V by 6 bases and J by 1 base, and 9 bases separated the two germline ends. CDR3 loop: CASSTDRNTGELFF. For the CDR3, the DNA is TGTGCCAGTAGCACGGACAGGAACACCGGGGAGCTGTTTTTT.

This clone was recorded only once. The rearrangement joins TRBV19 to TRBJ1-4; 7 bases are shared with TRBD1. The CDR3 loop spans 15 amino acids. The V segment lost 9 bases and the J segment 0 bases; nucleotides outside the gene matches: 7. In germline, CDR1 is LNHDA, CDR2 SQIVND (reference sequence). The CDR3 nucleotides are TGTGCCAGCCTACCCGGACAGGCAACTAATGAAAAACTGTTTTTT. This gives the protein CASLPGQATNEKLFF.

The chain combines TRBV6-6 with TRBJ1-5, with D perhaps matching TRBD1 (5 bases). Germline CDR1 and CDR2: MNHNY and SVGAGI (reference sequence). This CDR3 is 12 amino acids long. V was pared by 6 bases and J by 4 bases, with 7 bases between. DNA of the CDR3: TGTGCCAGCAGCCGACAGAATCAGCCCCAGCATTTT. Translated: CASSRQNQPQHF.

The gene calls are TRBV5-4 and TRBJ2-2; D might be TRBD1 (5 bases). The CDR3 length is 16 residues. With 0 bases removed from V and 1 base from J, the gap between germline ends came to 10 bases. The germline V gene has CDR1 SGHNT and CDR2 YYREEE (reference sequence). CDR3 protein: CASSLGGRENTGELFF. In nucleotides, the CDR3 is TGTGCCAGCAGCTTGGGGGGCAGGGAGAACACCGGGGAGCTGTTTTTT.